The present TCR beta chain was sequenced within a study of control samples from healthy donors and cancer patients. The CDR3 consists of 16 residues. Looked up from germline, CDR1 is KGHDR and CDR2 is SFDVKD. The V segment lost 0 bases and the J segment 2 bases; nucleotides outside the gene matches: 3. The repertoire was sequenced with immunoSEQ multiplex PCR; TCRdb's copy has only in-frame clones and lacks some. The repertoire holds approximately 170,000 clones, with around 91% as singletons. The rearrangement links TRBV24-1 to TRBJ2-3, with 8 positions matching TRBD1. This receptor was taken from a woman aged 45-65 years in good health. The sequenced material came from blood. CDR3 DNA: TGTGCCACCAGTGATTTGTCGGACAGGGACACAGATACGCAGTATTTT. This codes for CATSDLSDRDTDTQYF.